A single sample is the source of the 8 T cell receptor beta chains below, sequenced in a study of Graves' ophthalmopathy and Graves' hyperthyroidism. For repertoire sequencing, the TCR beta CDR3 regions were amplified from RNA transcripts. The first round was an RT-PCR with HTBI primers, and the second round was a multiplex PCR. TCRdb used MiXCR to reprocess the multiplex PCR reads, holding one entry per CDR3 protein. Here the sample spans roughly 50,000 distinct CDR3 sequences, less than 55% being singletons. The sample taken for sequencing was peripheral blood. These receptors all stem from an adult woman with Graves' ophthalmopathy.

This clonotype was recorded many times. The chain recombines TRBV20-1 with TRBJ1-1; D is perhaps TRBD1 (5 bases). V gave up 0 bases and J gave up 8 bases, with 7 bases separating them. Germline CDR1 and CDR2: DFQATT and SNEGSKA (reference sequence). This CDR3 is built from 11 residues. CDR3 nucleotide sequence: TGCAGTGCTAGAGATCAGGGCGAAGCTTTCTTT. Protein product: CSARDQGEAFF.

There are many counts of this clonotype. The V gene is TRBV9, the J gene TRBJ2-1; no definite D call. V gave up 0 bases and J gave up 8 bases, with 15 bases separating them. Per the germline V gene, CDR1 is SGDLS and CDR2 is YYNGEE. CDR3 length equals 15 residues. The CDR3 reads CASSVGAPSGDEQFF. CDR3 bases: TGTGCCAGCAGCGTAGGCGCCCCCTCTGGGGATGAGCAGTTCTTC.

The chain carries TRBV29-1 and TRBJ2-5; the D is unclear. The germline V gene has CDR1 SQVTM and CDR2 ANQGSEA. This CDR3 has 12 amino acids. V dropped 6 bases and J dropped 5 bases, with 13 bases sitting between them. CDR3 in DNA: TGCAGCGTCGGAAGTAGGGCGGAGACCCAGTACTTC. It specifies CSVGSRAETQYF.

V usage is TRBV10-3 and J usage is TRBJ2-5; tentatively, D is TRBD2 (6 bases). Trimming shortened V by 6 bases and J by 4 bases, and 15 bases separated the two germline ends. This CDR3 spans 14 amino acids. Germline lookup yields CDR1 ENHRY and CDR2 SYGVKD. CDR3 bases: TGTGCCATCAGCGAAGGCGGGACGGTAGAGACCCAGTACTTC. Encoded protein: CAISEGGTVETQYF.

The J gene is TRBJ1-6, the V gene TRBV19; the D gene is possibly TRBD1 (5 bases). V lost 1 base, J lost 7 bases, and 8 bases lay in between. Germline loops: CDR1 LNHDA, CDR2 SQIVND (reference sequence). The CDR3 runs 14 residues. For the CDR3, the DNA is TGTGCCAGTAGTATAGGGACACCCAATTCACCCCTCCACTTT. Protein: CASSIGTPNSPLHF.

The chain uses TRBV5-1 and TRBJ2-1; 11 bases are shared with TRBD2. The CDR3 spans 14 residues. Trimming at V came to 4 bases and at J to 8 bases, leaving 5 bases not matched to a gene. Germline lookup yields CDR1 SGHRS and CDR2 YFSETQ. The CDR3 spells CASSASGRWDEQFF. The CDR3 region has the DNA TGCGCCAGCAGCGCTAGCGGGAGGTGGGATGAGCAGTTCTTC.

Regarding this clonotype: The junction shows a germline mismatch at one end, possibly a read error. J is TRBJ2-2 and V is TRBV7-7, with TRBD2 as a possible D gene (6 bases). The CDR3 has 13 amino acids. Per the germline V gene, CDR1 is SSHAT and CDR2 is FNYEAQ (reference sequence). The CDR3 region has the DNA TGTGCTAGCAGCTCCCGGGCCCCCGGGGGGCTGTTTTTT. Residues: CASSSRAPGGLFF.

The rearrangement uses TRBV29-1 and TRBJ2-1; 10 bases fit TRBD2. V trimming: 3 bases; J trimming: 9 bases; junction bases outside the gene matches: 2. CDR3 size: 12 residues. Looked up from germline, CDR1 is SQVTM and CDR2 is ANQGSEA. The CDR3 DNA is TGCAGCGTTGAGACTAGCGGGCGTGAGCAGTTCTTC. As protein: CSVETSGREQFF.